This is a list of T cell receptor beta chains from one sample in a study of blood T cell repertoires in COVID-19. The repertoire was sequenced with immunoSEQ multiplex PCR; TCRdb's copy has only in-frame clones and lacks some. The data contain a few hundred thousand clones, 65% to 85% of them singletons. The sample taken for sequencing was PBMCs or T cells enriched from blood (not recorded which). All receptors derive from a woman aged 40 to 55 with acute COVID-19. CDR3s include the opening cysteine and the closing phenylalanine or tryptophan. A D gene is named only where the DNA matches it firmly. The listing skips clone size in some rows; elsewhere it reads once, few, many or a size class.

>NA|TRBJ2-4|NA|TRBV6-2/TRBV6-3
TGTGCCAGCAGTTATGAGCGGAGTAAAGCCAAAAACATTCAGTACTTC
CASSYERSKAKNIQYF
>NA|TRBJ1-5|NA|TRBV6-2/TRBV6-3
TGTGCCAGCAGTTATGAGACAGGCAAAGGTAGCAATCAGCCCCAGCATTTT
CASSYETGKGSNQPQHF
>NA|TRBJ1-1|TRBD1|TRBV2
TGTGCCAGCAGGACAGGGTATAACACTGAAGCTTTCTTT
CASRTGYNTEAFF
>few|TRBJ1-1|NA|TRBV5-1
TGCGCCAGCAGCCCCGAGGGGAGGGGGTACACTGAAGCTTTCTTT
CASSPEGRGYTEAFF
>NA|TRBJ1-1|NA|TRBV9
TGTGCCAGCAGCGTGGGCAGAGGGACTGAAGCTTTCTTT
CASSVGRGTEAFF
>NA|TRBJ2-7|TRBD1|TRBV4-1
TGCGCCAGCAGCCAAGGACAGGGCGGAGACGAGCAGTACTTC
CASSQGQGGDEQYF
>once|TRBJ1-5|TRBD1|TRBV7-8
TGTGCCAGCAGAAACGGACAGGGACTTAATCAGCCCCAGCATTTT
CASRNGQGLNQPQHF
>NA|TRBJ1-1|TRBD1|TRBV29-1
TGCAGCGTTGTGGGACAGGGGCGATTTGAAGCTTTCTTT
CSVVGQGRFEAFF
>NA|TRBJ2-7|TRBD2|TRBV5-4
TGTGCCAGCAGCTCGGGGGGGTACTACGAGCAGTACTTC
CASSSGGYYEQYF
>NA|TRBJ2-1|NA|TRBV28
TGTGCCAGCAGTTTAGACCAGGGCTCCTACAATGAGCAGTTCTTC
CASSLDQGSYNEQFF
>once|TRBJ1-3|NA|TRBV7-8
TGTGCCAGCAGCTTATCCGTGGCAGGGCTCTCTGGAAACACCATATATTTT
CASSLSVAGLSGNTIYF
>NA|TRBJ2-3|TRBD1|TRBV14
TGTGCCAGCAGCCGTAAGACAGGGGATAGCCCAGATACGCAGTATTTT
CASSRKTGDSPDTQYF
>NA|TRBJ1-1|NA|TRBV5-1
TGCGCCAGCAGGCTGTCTCTGATGGGGGCGGACACTGAAGCTTTCTTT
CASRLSLMGADTEAFF
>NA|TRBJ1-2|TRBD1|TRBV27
TGTGCCAGCAGCCTAACGGGACAGGGGGCGCGGGGCTACACCTTC
CASSLTGQGARGYTF
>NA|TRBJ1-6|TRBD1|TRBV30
TGTGCCTGGAATTTGAGACAGGGGAGTTCACCCCTCCACTTT
CAWNLRQGSSPLHF
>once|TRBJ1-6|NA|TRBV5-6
TGTGCCAGCAGCCTACGCGGTCCCGGGAAACCCCTCCACTTT
CASSLRGPGKPLHF
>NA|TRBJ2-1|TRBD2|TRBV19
TGTGCCAGTAGTCACACTAGCGGGAGGGCGGATGAGCAGTTCTTC
CASSHTSGRADEQFF
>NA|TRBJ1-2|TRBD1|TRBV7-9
TGTGCCAGCAGCTTATTTGTCCCAGAGACAGGGAGAGGCTACACCTTC
CASSLFVPETGRGYTF
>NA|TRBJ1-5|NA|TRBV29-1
TGCAGCGTTGAAGTTGCAGGGGTCAATCAGCCCCAGCATTTT
CSVEVAGVNQPQHF
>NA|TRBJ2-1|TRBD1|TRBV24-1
TGTGCCACCAGTGATTTGCACAGGGGGCCGGTTGAGCAGTTCTTC
CATSDLHRGPVEQFF
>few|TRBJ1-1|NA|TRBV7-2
TGTGCCAGCAGCCGGAGGAGGGGAGGGGGCACTGAAGCTTTCTTT
CASSRRRGGGTEAFF
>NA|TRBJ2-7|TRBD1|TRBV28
TGTGCCAGCAGTCCCGTCGCCCGACAGGGCGTTTACGAGCAGTACTTC
CASSPVARQGVYEQYF
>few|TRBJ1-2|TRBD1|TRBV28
TGTGCCAGCACCATTGACAGGGGCAACTATGGCTACACCTTC
CASTIDRGNYGYTF
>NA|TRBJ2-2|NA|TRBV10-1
TGCGCCAGCAGTCGGGAGAACACCGGGGAGCTGTTTTTT
CASSRENTGELFF
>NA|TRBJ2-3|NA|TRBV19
TGTGCCAGTAGGCCCTCAGGGACAGATACGCAGTATTTT
CASRPSGTDTQYF
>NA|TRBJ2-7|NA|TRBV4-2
TGTGCCAGCAGCCAAGAAGGGGGTTTTGGCGAGCAGTACTTC
CASSQEGGFGEQYF
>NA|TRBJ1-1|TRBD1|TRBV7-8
TGTGCCAGCAGCCTTGGTAGGGGGCGAATATACACTGAAGCTTTCTTT
CASSLGRGRIYTEAFF
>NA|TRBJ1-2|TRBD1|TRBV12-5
TGTGCTAGTGGTTTTGACAGGGGGCTATATGGCTACACCTTC
CASGFDRGLYGYTF
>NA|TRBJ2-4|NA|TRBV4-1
TGCGCCAGCAGCCAAGGGACTTTAGCCAAAAACATTCAGTACTTC
CASSQGTLAKNIQYF